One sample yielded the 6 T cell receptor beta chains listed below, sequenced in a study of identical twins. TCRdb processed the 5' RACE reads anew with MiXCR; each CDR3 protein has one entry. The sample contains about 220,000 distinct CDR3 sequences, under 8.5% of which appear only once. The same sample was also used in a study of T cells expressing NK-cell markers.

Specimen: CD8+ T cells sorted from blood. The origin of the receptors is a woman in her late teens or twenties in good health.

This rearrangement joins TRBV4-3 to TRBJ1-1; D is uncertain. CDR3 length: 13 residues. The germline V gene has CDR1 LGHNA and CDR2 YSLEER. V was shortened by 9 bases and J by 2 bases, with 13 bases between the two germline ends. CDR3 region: CASTIKLNTEAFF. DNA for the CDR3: TGCGCCAGTACAATCAAGTTAAACACTGAAGCTTTCTTT.

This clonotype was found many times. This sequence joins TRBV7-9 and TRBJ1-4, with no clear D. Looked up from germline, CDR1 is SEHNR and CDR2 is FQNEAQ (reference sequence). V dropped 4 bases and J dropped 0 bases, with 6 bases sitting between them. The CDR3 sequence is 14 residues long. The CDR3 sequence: CASSSSSTNEKLFF. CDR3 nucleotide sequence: TGTGCCAGCAGCTCGTCCTCAACTAATGAAAAACTGTTTTTT. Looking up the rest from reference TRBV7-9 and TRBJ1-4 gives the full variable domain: DTGVSQNPRHKITKRGQNVTFRCDPISEHNRLYWYRQTLGQGPEFLTYFQNEAQLEKSRLLSDRFSAERPKGSFSTLEIQRTEQGDSAMYLCASSSSSTNEKLFFGSGTQLSVL.

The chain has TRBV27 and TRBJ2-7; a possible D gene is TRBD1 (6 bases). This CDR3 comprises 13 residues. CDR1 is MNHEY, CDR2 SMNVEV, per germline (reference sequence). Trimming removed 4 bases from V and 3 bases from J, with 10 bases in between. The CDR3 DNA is TGTGCCAGCAGTTACAGGGTTCACTACGAGCAGTACTTC. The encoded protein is CASSYRVHYEQYF.

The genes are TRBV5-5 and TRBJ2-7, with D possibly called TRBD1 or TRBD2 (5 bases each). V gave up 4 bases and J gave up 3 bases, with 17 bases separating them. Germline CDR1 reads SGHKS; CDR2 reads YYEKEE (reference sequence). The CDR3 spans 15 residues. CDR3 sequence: CASSGGDSGVYEQYF. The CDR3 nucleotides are TGTGCCAGCAGCGGGGGAGACAGTGGAGTCTACGAGCAGTACTTC.

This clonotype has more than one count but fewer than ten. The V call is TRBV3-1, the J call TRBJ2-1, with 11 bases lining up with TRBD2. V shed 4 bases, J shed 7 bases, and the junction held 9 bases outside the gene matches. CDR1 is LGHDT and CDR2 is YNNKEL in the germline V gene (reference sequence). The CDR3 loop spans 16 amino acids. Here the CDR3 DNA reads TGTGCCAGCAGCCCGTCTAGCGGGAGGCCGGGTAATGAGCAGTTCTTC. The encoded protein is CASSPSSGRPGNEQFF.

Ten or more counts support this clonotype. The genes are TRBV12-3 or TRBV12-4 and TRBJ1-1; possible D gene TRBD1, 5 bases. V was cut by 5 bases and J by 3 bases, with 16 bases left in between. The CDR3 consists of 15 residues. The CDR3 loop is CASSPRDSFYTEAFF. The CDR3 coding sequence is TGTGCCAGCAGTCCCCGAGACAGCTTTTACACTGAAGCTTTCTTT.